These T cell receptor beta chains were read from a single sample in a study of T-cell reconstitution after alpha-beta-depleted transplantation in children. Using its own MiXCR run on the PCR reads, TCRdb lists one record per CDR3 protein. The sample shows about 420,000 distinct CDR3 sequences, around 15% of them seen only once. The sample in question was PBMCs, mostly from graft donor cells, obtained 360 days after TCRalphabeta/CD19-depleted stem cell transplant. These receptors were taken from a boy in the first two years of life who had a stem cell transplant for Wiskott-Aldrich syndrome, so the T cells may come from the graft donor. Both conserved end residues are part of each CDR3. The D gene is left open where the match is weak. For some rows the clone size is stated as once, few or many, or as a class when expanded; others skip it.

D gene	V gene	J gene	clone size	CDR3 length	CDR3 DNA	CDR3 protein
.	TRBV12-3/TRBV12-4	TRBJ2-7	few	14	TGTGCCAGCAGTTCTCGATCGAACCACTACGAGCAGTACTTC	CASSSRSNHYEQYF
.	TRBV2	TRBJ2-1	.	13	TGTGCCAGCACAGAGATGACCTACAATGAGCAGTTCTTC	CASTEMTYNEQFF
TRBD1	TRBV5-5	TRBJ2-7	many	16	TGTGCCAGCAGCTTGAGGGGAGGGACAGGGTCCTACGAGCAGTACTTC	CASSLRGGTGSYEQYF
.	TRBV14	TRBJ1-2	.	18	TGTGCCAGCAGCACGACTTCCGGGACCGACATAGGACACTATGGCTACACCTTC	CASSTTSGTDIGHYGYTF
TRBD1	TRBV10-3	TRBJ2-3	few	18	TGTGCCATCAGTGACTTTACTCGACAGGGTCTGAAGACAGATACGCAGTATTTT	CAISDFTRQGLKTDTQYF
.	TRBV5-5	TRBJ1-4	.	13	TGTGCCAGCAGCCACGATCTCCTCCAAAAACTGTTTTTT	CASSHDLLQKLFF
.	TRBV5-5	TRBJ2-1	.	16	TGTGCCAGCAGCTTGTGGGGGGAGGATCTGTACAATGAGCAGTTCTTC	CASSLWGEDLYNEQFF
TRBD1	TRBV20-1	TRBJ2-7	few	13	TGCAGTGCCGCAAGGACAGGCCCCCACGAGCAGTACTTC	CSAARTGPHEQYF
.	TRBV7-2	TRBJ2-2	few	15	TGTGCCAGCAGCTTAGTGACGGGGGGCGGCGGGGAGCTGTTTTTT	CASSLVTGGGGELFF
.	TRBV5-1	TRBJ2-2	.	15	TGCGCCAGCAGCCCGACTAGGCCGGGCACCGGGGAGCTGTTTTTT	CASSPTRPGTGELFF
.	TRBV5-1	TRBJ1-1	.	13	TGCGCCAGCAGCTCGGGGACACTCGATCAAGCTTTCTTT	CASSSGTLDQAFF
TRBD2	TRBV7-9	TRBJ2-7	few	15	TGTGCCAGCAGCTTAAAAGAGACTAGCAACTACGAGCAGTACTTC	CASSLKETSNYEQYF
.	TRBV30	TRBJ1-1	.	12	TGTGCCTGGAGCGCAGGGCCCACTGAAGCTTTCTTT	CAWSAGPTEAFF
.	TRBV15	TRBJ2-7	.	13	TGTGCCACCAGCACTTTTATTGTCGACGAGCAGTACTTC	CATSTFIVDEQYF
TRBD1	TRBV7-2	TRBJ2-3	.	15	TGTGCCAGCAGCCTCAGACAGGGGTGGACAGATACGCAGTATTTT	CASSLRQGWTDTQYF
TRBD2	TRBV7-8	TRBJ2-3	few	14	TGTGCCAGCAGAACAAGCGGGGGCACAGATACGCAGTATTTT	CASRTSGGTDTQYF
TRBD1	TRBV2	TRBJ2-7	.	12	TGTGCCAGCAGGGACAGGGCCCCCGAGCAGTACTTC	CASRDRAPEQYF
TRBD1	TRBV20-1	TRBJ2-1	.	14	TGCAGTGCCCCGGACAGGTTCCTCCATGATGAGCAGTTCTTC	CSAPDRFLHDEQFF
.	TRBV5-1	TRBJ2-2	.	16	TGCGCCAGCAGCTTGAGTAGCGGAACTAACACCGGGGAGCTGTTTTTT	CASSLSSGTNTGELFF
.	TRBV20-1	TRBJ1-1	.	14	TGCAGTGCTAGGCTGCCCGGACGGAACACTGAAGCTTTCTTT	CSARLPGRNTEAFF
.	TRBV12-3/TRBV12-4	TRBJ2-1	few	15	TGTGCCAGCAGAAAACGGGGGGCCCTGTACAATGAGCAGTTCTTC	CASRKRGALYNEQFF
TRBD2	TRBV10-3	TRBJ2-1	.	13	TGTGCCACGAGCGGGGGGGCCGACAATGAGCAGTTCTTC	CATSGGADNEQFF
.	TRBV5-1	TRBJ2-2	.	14	TGCGCCAGCAGCTGGCAAGGCGGATCCGGGGAGCTGTTTTTT	CASSWQGGSGELFF
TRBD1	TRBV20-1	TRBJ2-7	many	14	TGCAGTGCTAGTGGTTCTGACAGGGCCTACGAGCAGTACTTC	CSASGSDRAYEQYF
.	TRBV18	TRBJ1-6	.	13	TGTGCCAGCTCACCGGACGGGGCTTCACCCCTCCACTTT	CASSPDGASPLHF
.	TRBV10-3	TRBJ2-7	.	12	TGTGCCACGAGAAAGGGGCGGTACGAGCAGTACTTC	CATRKGRYEQYF
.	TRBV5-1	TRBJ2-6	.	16	TGCGCCAGCAGCCCTGCCAGGGTTGGTGGGGCCAACGTCCTGACTTTC	CASSPARVGGANVLTF
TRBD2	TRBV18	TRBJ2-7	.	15	TGTGCCAGCTCACCATCGCGGGGGGAGTCCTACGAGCAGTACTTC	CASSPSRGESYEQYF
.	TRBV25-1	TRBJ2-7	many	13	TGTGCCAGCAGTGCACGGGACCGGTACGAGCAGTACTTC	CASSARDRYEQYF
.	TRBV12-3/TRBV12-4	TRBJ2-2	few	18	TGTGCCAGCAGTTTAGGGCCCGGAGAGCGGCCGTTTTCCGGGGAGCTGTTTTTT	CASSLGPGERPFSGELFF
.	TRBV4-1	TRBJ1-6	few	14	TGCGCCAGCAGCCCGGGACACCCTAATTCACCCCTCCACTTT	CASSPGHPNSPLHF
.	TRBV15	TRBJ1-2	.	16	TGTGCCACCAGCAGAGATTTAACAGGGTACAACTATGGCTACACCTTC	CATSRDLTGYNYGYTF
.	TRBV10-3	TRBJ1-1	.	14	TGTGCCATCAGTGAAACAGGGCGGAACACTGAAGCTTTCTTT	CAISETGRNTEAFF
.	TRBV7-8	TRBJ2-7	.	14	TGTGCCAGCAGCTTTAAGTTAGCCCAGGGCGAGCAGTACTTC	CASSFKLAQGEQYF
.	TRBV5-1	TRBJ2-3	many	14	TGCGCCAGCAGCTTGGAGGGATTCACAGATACGCAGTATTTT	CASSLEGFTDTQYF
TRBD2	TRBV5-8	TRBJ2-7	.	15	TGTGCCAGCAGCAGAATAGCGGGGGGCCTCTACGAGCAGTACTTC	CASSRIAGGLYEQYF
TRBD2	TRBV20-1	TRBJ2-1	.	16	TGCAGTGCTTCAGGGCTAGCGGGAGTCCTGGGGAATGAGCAGTTCTTC	CSASGLAGVLGNEQFF
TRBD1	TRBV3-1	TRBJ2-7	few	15	TGTGCCAGCAGCCGAAAGGGGACAGGATTTGGGGAGCAGTACTTC	CASSRKGTGFGEQYF
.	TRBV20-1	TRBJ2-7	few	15	TGCAGTGCTAGAGACCGACCCGGGCCTCCTTACGAGCAGTACTTC	CSARDRPGPPYEQYF
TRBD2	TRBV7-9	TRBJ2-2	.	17	TGTGCCAGCAGCCCGGGGGGAACCAAAGGAAGCACCGGGGAGCTGTTTTTT	CASSPGGTKGSTGELFF
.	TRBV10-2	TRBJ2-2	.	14	TGCGCCGGCTGGCAGGGTTCGAACACCGGGGAGCTGTTTTTT	CAGWQGSNTGELFF
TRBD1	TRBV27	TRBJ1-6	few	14	TGTGCCAGCAGACCGGGACAGAGGAATTCACCCCTCCACTTT	CASRPGQRNSPLHF
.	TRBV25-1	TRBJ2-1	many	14	TGTGCCAGCAGTGAACGGATCTCCTACAATGAGCAGTTCTTC	CASSERISYNEQFF
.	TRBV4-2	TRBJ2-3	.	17	TGTGCCAGCAGCCGAGTACCCGGTCTTACCGAGGGGGATACGCAGTATTTT	CASSRVPGLTEGDTQYF
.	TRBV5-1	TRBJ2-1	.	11	TGCGCCAGCAGCTTGTACAATGAGCGGTTCTTC	CASSLYNERFF
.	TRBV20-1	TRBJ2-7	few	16	TGCAGTGCTAGAGCCGACGGAACCTTTTTCTCCTACGAGCAGTACTTC	CSARADGTFFSYEQYF
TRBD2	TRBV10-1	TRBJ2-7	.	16	TGCGCCAGCAGTGAGTCGAGGAGGCGGGGGGGCCGGGAGCAGTACTTC	CASSESRRRGGREQYF
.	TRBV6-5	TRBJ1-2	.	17	TGTGCCAGCAGTTCCCGCGGGAACCCACAGGAGCTCTATGGCTACACCTTC	CASSSRGNPQELYGYTF
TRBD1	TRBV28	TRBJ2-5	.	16	TGTGCCAGCAGTTTATCCCACACAGGGGCCCAAGAGACCCAGTACTTC	CASSLSHTGAQETQYF
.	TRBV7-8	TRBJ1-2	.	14	TGTGCCAGCAGCTTCGGAGCCACCCACTATGGCTACACCTTC	CASSFGATHYGYTF
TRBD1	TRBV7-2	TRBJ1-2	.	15	TGTGCCAGCAGCCCCCGGACAGGCAGCTTCGATGGCTACACCTTC	CASSPRTGSFDGYTF